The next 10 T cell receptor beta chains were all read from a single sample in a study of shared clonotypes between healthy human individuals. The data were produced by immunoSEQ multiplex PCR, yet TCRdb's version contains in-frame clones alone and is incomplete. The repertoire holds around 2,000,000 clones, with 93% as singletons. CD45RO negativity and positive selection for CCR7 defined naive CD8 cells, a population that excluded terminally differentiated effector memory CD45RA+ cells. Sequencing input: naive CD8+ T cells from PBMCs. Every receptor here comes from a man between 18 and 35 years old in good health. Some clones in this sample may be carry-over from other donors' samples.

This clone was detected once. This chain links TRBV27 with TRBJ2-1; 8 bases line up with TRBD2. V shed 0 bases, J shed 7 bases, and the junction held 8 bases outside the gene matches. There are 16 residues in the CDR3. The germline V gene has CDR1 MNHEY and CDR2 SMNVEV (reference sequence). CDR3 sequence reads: CASSLSQRELPNEQFF. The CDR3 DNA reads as TGTGCCAGCAGTTTATCGCAGCGGGAGCTTCCTAATGAGCAGTTCTTC.

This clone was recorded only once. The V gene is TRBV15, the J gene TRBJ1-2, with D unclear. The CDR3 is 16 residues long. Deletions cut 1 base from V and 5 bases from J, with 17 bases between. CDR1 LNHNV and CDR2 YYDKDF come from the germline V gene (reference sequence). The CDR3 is CATSRVVVLSLYGYTF. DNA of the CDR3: TGTGCCACCAGCAGAGTGGTAGTGCTGTCTCTGTATGGCTACACCTTC.

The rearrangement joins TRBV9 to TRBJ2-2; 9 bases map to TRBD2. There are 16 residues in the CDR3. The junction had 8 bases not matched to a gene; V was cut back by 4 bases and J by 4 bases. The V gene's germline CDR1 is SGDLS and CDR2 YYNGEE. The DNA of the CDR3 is TGTGCCAGCAGCCCCCTAGCGGGACCGGGCACCGGGGAGCTGTTTTTT. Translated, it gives CASSPLAGPGTGELFF.

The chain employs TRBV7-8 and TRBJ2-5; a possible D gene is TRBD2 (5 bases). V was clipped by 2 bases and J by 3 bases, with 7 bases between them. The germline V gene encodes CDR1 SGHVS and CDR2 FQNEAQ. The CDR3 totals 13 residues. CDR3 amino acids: CASSLWGEETQYF. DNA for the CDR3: TGTGCCAGCAGCTTATGGGGAGAAGAGACCCAGTACTTC.

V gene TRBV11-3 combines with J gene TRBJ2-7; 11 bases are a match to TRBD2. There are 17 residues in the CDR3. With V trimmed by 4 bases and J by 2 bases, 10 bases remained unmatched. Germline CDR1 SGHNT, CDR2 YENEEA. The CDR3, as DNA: TGTGCCAGCAGCTCCCGGAACCAGACTAGCGGGGCCTACGAGCAGTACTTC. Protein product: CASSSRNQTSGAYEQYF.

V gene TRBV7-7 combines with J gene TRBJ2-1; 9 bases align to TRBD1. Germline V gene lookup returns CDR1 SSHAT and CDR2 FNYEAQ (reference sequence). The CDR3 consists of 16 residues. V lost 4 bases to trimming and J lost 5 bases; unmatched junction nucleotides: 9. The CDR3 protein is CASSSHGTGLDNEQFF. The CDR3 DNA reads TGTGCCAGCAGCTCGCACGGGACAGGGTTAGACAATGAGCAGTTCTTC.

The CDR3, as DNA: TGTGCCAGCAGCTTAGATGGGGGGGCCGCAAATGAAAAACTGTTTTTT. This codes for CASSLDGGAANEKLFF. The gene calls are TRBV7-9 and TRBJ1-4, with D tentatively TRBD1 (6 bases). The CDR3 runs 16 residues. The germline V gene encodes CDR1 SEHNR and CDR2 FQNEAQ (reference sequence). V lost 1 base to trimming and J lost 5 bases, with 14 bases between them.

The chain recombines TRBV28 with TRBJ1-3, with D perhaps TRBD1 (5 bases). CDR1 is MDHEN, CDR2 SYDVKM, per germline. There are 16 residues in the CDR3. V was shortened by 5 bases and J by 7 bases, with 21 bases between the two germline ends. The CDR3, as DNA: TGTGCCAGCAGTGGGGGACCGGCGCCTCTGGTCAACACCATATATTTT. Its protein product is CASSGGPAPLVNTIYF.

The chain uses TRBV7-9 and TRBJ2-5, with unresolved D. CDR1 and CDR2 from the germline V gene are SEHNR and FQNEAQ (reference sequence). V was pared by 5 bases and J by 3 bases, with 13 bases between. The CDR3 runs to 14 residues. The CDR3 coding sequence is TGTGCCAGCAGCCTGCCGAACTCTGAAGAGACCCAGTACTTC. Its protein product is CASSLPNSEETQYF.

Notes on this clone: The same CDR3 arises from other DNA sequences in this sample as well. The CDR3 protein is CSVARENTEAFF. The DNA of the CDR3 is TGCAGCGTTGCCAGGGAGAACACTGAAGCTTTCTTT. V usage is TRBV29-1 and J usage is TRBJ1-1, with a weak D call TRBD1 (5 bases). The CDR3 extends over 12 amino acids. The V and J ends lost 4 bases and 1 base respectively, with 7 bases between them. Germline CDR1 SQVTM, CDR2 ANQGSEA.